This T cell receptor beta chain was found in a study of blood T cell repertoires in COVID-19. Study at large: The United States, Italy and Spain provided the acute and convalescent COVID-19 samples. PBMCs, B-cell-depleted T cells, or T cells were the source of the cDNA or gDNA that made up the material.

The CDR3 length is 13 residues. CDR1 is MDHEN, CDR2 SYDVKM, per germline. V was shortened by 6 bases and J by 3 bases, with 12 bases between the two germline ends. In the original analysis: Counts of nucleated cells, estimated from reference gene primer amplification, were obtained. Sequencing was performed with immunoSEQ multiplex PCR; in TCRdb, only in-frame clones are kept and a portion is missing. The D gene and trimming were derived from the DNA, and the V and J assignments and clone size from that table. The data show under 300,000 clones, 90% to 95% seen once. The recovered donors of Cohort 3 showed two negative PCRs, clearance, or symptom resolution.

This chain uses TRBV28 with TRBJ2-7, with D unresolved. Sequencing was carried out using PBMCs or T cells enriched from blood (not recorded which). The clonotype originates from a woman between 18 and 30 years old who had recovered from COVID-19. In DNA form, the CDR3 reads TGTGCCAGCAGGACCCCAAACAGCTACGAGCAGTACTTC. Residues: CASRTPNSYEQYF.